This TCR beta chain derives from a study of neurological immune-mediated disorders. This clonotype came up many times. This CDR3 is 14 amino acids long. V shed 6 bases and J shed 2 bases, with 17 bases lying between them. Germline values: CDR1 DFQATT, CDR2 SNEGSKA (reference sequence). For sorted libraries, the input was 1 million CD4+ or CD8+ T cells. TCRdb re-derived calls from the 5' RACE reads in MiXCR, one entry per CDR3 protein. The sample lists fewer than 20,000 distinct CDR3 sequences, roughly 9% occurring once. The receptor was derived from a man in his forties or fifties in good health. The chain couples TRBV20-1 to TRBJ2-7; possibly TRBD2 for D (7 bases). What was sequenced was CD8+ T cells from blood. CDR3: CSARGALGAYEQYF. The CDR3 DNA follows: TGCAGTGCCCGGGGGGCTTTGGGGGCCTACGAGCAGTACTTC.